The 29 T cell receptor beta chains in this list originate from one sample, sequenced in a study of blood T cell repertoires in COVID-19. Sequenced by immunoSEQ multiplex PCR; TCRdb stores in-frame clones only, minus some. Counted here are over 15,000 clones, about 88% occurring once; the ten biggest clones make up 10%. Input material: peripheral blood. These receptors came from an elderly man with acute or convalescent COVID-19.

CDR3 protein: CASSSGQGNTEAFF. In DNA form, the CDR3 reads TGTGCCAGCAGCAGCGGACAGGGGAACACTGAAGCTTTCTTT. The chain recombines TRBV7-8 with TRBJ1-1; 8 nucleotides align to TRBD1. V shed 5 bases, J shed 1 base, and the junction held 3 bases outside the gene matches. The CDR3 loop spans 14 amino acids. The V gene's germline CDR1 is SGHVS and CDR2 FQNEAQ. The variable domain in full, completed from reference TRBV7-8 and TRBJ1-1, reads GAGVSQSPRYKVAKRGQDVALRCDPISGHVSLFWYQQALGQGPEFLTYFQNEAQLDKSGLPSDRFFAERPEGSVSTLKIQRTQQEDSAVYLCASSSGQGNTEAFFGQGTRLTVV.

The chain couples TRBV11-2 to TRBJ2-7; 9 nucleotides agree with TRBD1. Germline CDR1 and CDR2: SGHAT and FQNNGV. Losses at the gene ends were 5 bases for V and 4 bases for J; bases not matched to a gene: 12. This CDR3 is built from 16 residues. CDR3 sequence reads: CASSPQGQGEGYEQYF. In nucleotides, the CDR3 is TGTGCCAGCAGCCCCCAGGGACAGGGTGAGGGGTACGAGCAGTACTTC.

Here the CDR3 reads CASGGSNSPLHF. As DNA, the CDR3 is TGTGCCAGCGGAGGGTCTAATTCACCCCTCCACTTT. This sequence joins TRBV9 and TRBJ1-6; D gene unclear. V shed 7 bases and J shed 6 bases, with 8 bases lying between them. Germline V gene sequence: CDR1 SGDLS, CDR2 YYNGEE. The CDR3 consists of 12 residues. Supplemented by reference TRBV9 and TRBJ1-6, the full variable domain reads DSGVTQTPKHLITATGQRVTLRCSPRSGDLSVYWYQQSLDQGLQFLIQYYNGEERAKGNILERFSAQQFPDLHSELNLSSLELGDSALYFCASGGSNSPLHFGNGTRLTVT.

The J gene is TRBJ1-2, the V gene TRBV9; 8 bases line up with TRBD1. CDR1 SGDLS and CDR2 YYNGEE come from the germline V gene. The CDR3 contains 15 residues. J gave up 4 bases and V 0 bases, and 5 bases lay outside the gene matches. CDR3 in DNA: TGTGCCAGCAGCGTAGCACAGGGGGAAGGCTATGGCTACACCTTC. This sequence encodes CASSVAQGEGYGYTF.

The chain uses TRBV3-1 (or the pseudogene TRBV3-2) and TRBJ1-2; the match to TRBD1 covers 8 bases. The CDR3 contains 15 residues. CDR1 is LGHDT, CDR2 YNNKEL, per germline (reference sequence). V shed 4 bases and J 7 bases; nucleotides not matched to a gene: 11. The CDR3 sequence: CASSPRAGGFGGYTF. CDR3 nucleotide sequence: TGTGCCAGCAGCCCCCGGGCAGGGGGCTTTGGTGGCTACACCTTC.

The rearrangement uses TRBV19 and TRBJ2-5; maybe TRBD2 (6 bases). Germline CDR1 LNHDA, CDR2 SQIVND (reference sequence). This CDR3 is 14 amino acids long. Trimming took 7 bases from V and 4 from J, leaving 16 bases between them. Here the CDR3 reads CASTPRGNPETQYF. In nucleotides, the CDR3 is TGTGCCAGTACCCCCCGGGGGAACCCAGAGACCCAGTACTTC.

The chain uses TRBV5-6 and TRBJ2-7; D might be TRBD1 (6 bases). Germline V gene lookup returns CDR1 SGHDT and CDR2 YYEEEE. The CDR3 loop spans 15 amino acids. The V gene lost 0 bases and the J gene lost 3 bases, with 13 bases spanning the gap. The CDR3 loop is CASSLGGQKNYEQYF. The CDR3 bases are TGTGCCAGCAGCTTGGGGGGGCAGAAAAACTACGAGCAGTACTTC.

The V call is TRBV15, the J call TRBJ1-5, with D unresolved. This CDR3 has 15 amino acids. Germline assignment: CDR1 LNHNV and CDR2 YYDKDF (reference sequence). V shed 0 bases and J shed 6 bases, with 12 bases lying between them. CDR3 in amino acids: CATSRDRGAGQPQHF. The CDR3, as DNA: TGTGCCACCAGCAGAGATCGAGGTGCGGGTCAGCCCCAGCATTTT.

This clone is a singleton in its sample. J is TRBJ2-1 and V is TRBV6-4, with D possibly TRBD1 on 5 matching bases. The CDR3 spans 17 residues. V dropped 3 bases and J dropped 5 bases, with 20 bases sitting between them. CDR1 and CDR2 from the germline V gene are MRHNA and SNTAGT. CDR3 nucleotide sequence: TGTGCCAGCAGTGATGCAGGCGACAGACCAATCCACAATGAGCAGTTCTTC. Amino acids: CASSDAGDRPIHNEQFF.

J is TRBJ1-5 and V is TRBV7-9; D is uncertain. Trimming removed 1 base from V and 7 bases from J, with 8 bases in between. The germline gives CDR1 SEHNR, CDR2 FQNEAQ (reference sequence). This CDR3 has 13 residues. The CDR3 sequence: CASSLDGIQPQHF. CDR3 DNA sequence: TGTGCCAGCAGCTTAGACGGGATCCAGCCCCAGCATTTT.

This rearrangement joins TRBV7-3 to TRBJ1-6, with a tentative D call TRBD1 (6 bases). The CDR3 sequence is 15 residues long. The V end lost 4 bases, the J end lost 8 bases, and 15 bases lay between the germline ends. Germline assignment: CDR1 SGHTA and CDR2 FQGTGA. CDR3 sequence reads: CASSSLGGGDSPLHF. In DNA form, the CDR3 reads TGTGCCAGCAGCTCCCTCGGAGGGGGGGATTCACCCCTCCACTTT.

This clone was observed once. This chain links TRBV28 with TRBJ1-2, with a possible D match to TRBD1 (6 bases). This CDR3 comprises 17 residues. The V gene lost 6 bases and the J gene lost 0 bases, with 20 bases spanning the gap. Germline CDR1 and CDR2: MDHEN and SYDVKM. The CDR3 sequence: CASSPHSTGKANYGYTF. The CDR3 coding sequence is TGTGCCAGCAGCCCTCATTCGACAGGCAAGGCTAACTATGGCTACACCTTC.

The chain joins TRBV3-1 (or the pseudogene TRBV3-2) to TRBJ1-6; 7 positions match TRBD1. After removal of 4 bases from V and 9 bases from J, the junction contained 6 bases not matched to a gene. The CDR3 runs 14 residues. From germline, CDR1 is LGHDT and CDR2 YNNKEL (reference sequence). The CDR3 loop is CASSLGTVRSPLHF. The CDR3 DNA reads TGTGCCAGCAGCCTCGGGACAGTCCGTTCACCCCTCCACTTT.

V usage is TRBV14 and J usage is TRBJ2-7; tentative D call: TRBD2 (5 bases). The germline gives CDR1 SGHDN, CDR2 FVKESK. This CDR3 contains 14 residues. With 1 base removed from V and 8 bases from J, the gap between germline ends came to 15 bases. CDR3 nucleotides: TGTGCCAGCAGCCAAGGAACATCTGCCGGGAAGCAGTACTTC. Translating gives CASSQGTSAGKQYF.

The CDR3 here is CASSLEQGGDSPLHF. As DNA, the CDR3 is TGCGCCAGCAGCTTGGAGCAGGGAGGTGATTCACCCCTCCACTTT. The gene calls are TRBV5-1 and TRBJ1-6; D might be TRBD1 (5 bases). Trimming took off 0 bases at V and 8 bases at J, with 12 bases between the two ends. CDR1 and CDR2 (germline): SGHRS, YFSETQ. CDR3 length: 15 amino acids.

This chain uses TRBV19 with TRBJ2-7; D gene uncertain. Germline V lookup: CDR1 LNHDA, CDR2 SQIVND (reference sequence). V gave up 1 base and J gave up 3 bases, with 7 bases separating them. The CDR3 extends over 13 amino acids. CDR3 DNA: TGTGCCAGTAGTATAGGACTTCTCTACGAGCAGTACTTC. Its translation: CASSIGLLYEQYF.

The chain carries TRBV24-1 and TRBJ2-1; 8 bases align to TRBD1. The CDR3 has 15 residues. The V segment lost 2 bases and the J segment 6 bases; nucleotides outside the gene matches: 5. Germline-derived CDR1 and CDR2 are KGHDR and SFDVKD. The CDR3 DNA follows: TGTGCCACCAGTGATTCAAGGCAGGGGGCCAATGAGCAGTTCTTC. Translation: CATSDSRQGANEQFF.

The chain joins TRBV9 to TRBJ1-5; D gene uncertain. The CDR3 totals 16 residues. Trimming cost V 2 bases and J 3 bases, with 15 bases left between them. Germline CDR1 SGDLS, CDR2 YYNGEE. CDR3 bases: TGTGCCAGCAGCGTGGGAGGGCCGACGGACAATCAGCCCCAGCATTTT. This sequence encodes CASSVGGPTDNQPQHF.

The V and J genes are TRBV19 and TRBJ1-6, with a possible D match to TRBD1 (6 bases). The CDR3 contains 16 residues. Between the trimmed V and J ends, which lost 3 bases and 5 bases, there was a span of 14 bases. Germline V gene data show CDR1 as LNHDA and CDR2 as SQIVND (reference sequence). The CDR3: CASSMGGQPNNSPLHF. The CDR3 DNA follows: TGTGCCAGTAGTATGGGCGGACAGCCAAATAATTCACCCCTCCACTTT.

V usage is TRBV11-2 and J usage is TRBJ2-3; 16 bases align to TRBD2. The CDR3 runs 17 residues. Germline CDR1 and CDR2: SGHAT and FQNNGV. V gave up 0 bases and J gave up 6 bases; unmatched junction bases: 3. In DNA form, the CDR3 reads TGTGCCAGCAGCTTAGAGGGACTAGCGGGGGGGCGGGATACGCAGTATTTT. Protein: CASSLEGLAGGRDTQYF.

This chain joins TRBV4-1 and TRBJ2-7; D is uncertain. With 0 bases removed from V and 0 bases from J, the gap between germline ends came to 15 bases. From germline, CDR1 is MGHRA and CDR2 YSYEKL. The CDR3 is 17 residues long. The chain's CDR3 is CASSQDLERLLSYEQYF. CDR3 bases: TGCGCCAGCAGCCAAGATCTGGAGAGGCTGCTCTCCTACGAGCAGTACTTC.

The sample holds one count of this clone. The chain combines TRBV6-5 with TRBJ2-3; 7 bases agree with TRBD2. V lost 8 bases, J lost 2 bases, and 10 bases stayed unmatched. The germline V gene encodes CDR1 MNHEY and CDR2 SVGAGI. The CDR3 is made up of 15 amino acids. This CDR3 is CASRGVGAITDTQYF. The CDR3 nucleotides are TGTGCCAGCCGGGGGGTTGGAGCGATCACAGATACGCAGTATTTT.

The V and J genes are TRBV14 and TRBJ1-2; D is unresolved. The germline V gene encodes CDR1 SGHDN and CDR2 FVKESK. V lost 6 bases to trimming and J lost 3 bases, with 11 bases between them. This CDR3 region has 13 residues. The CDR3 region is CASSPDLYYGYTF. The DNA of the CDR3 is TGTGCCAGCAGTCCGGACTTATACTATGGCTACACCTTC.

This clone appeared once. The chain links TRBV11-2 to TRBJ2-3; 9 nucleotides align to TRBD2. Germline V gene lookup returns CDR1 SGHAT and CDR2 FQNNGV. With V trimmed by 4 bases and J by 2 bases, 7 bases remained unmatched. CDR3 length equals 16 residues. CDR3 coding DNA: TGTGCCAGCAGCTCATTAGCGGGGGCTTTCACAGATACGCAGTATTTT. Translated, it gives CASSSLAGAFTDTQYF.

This clone has only one observation. The genes are TRBV7-9 and TRBJ1-1; D remains unclear. V dropped 1 base and J dropped 4 bases, with 7 bases sitting between them. Germline values: CDR1 SEHNR, CDR2 FQNEAQ (reference sequence). This CDR3 region has 13 residues. The CDR3 DNA sequence: TGTGCCAGCAGCTTAGGCTCCGGCACTGAAGCTTTCTTT. Residues: CASSLGSGTEAFF.

The V gene is TRBV5-1, the J gene TRBJ1-1; perhaps TRBD1 as D (5 bases). The germline V gene encodes CDR1 SGHRS and CDR2 YFSETQ. V was trimmed by 2 bases and J by 3 bases, leaving 11 bases between them. CDR3 length: 14 residues. CDR3 sequence: CASSFIPGDTEAFF. Written as DNA, the CDR3 is TGCGCCAGCAGCTTCATACCGGGGGACACTGAAGCTTTCTTT.

This chain links TRBV3-1 (or the pseudogene TRBV3-2) with TRBJ1-1; TRBD1 agrees at 9 bases. The CDR3 extends over 14 amino acids. The V and J ends lost 4 bases and 3 bases, in that order; junction bases with no gene match: 3. CDR1 LGHDT and CDR2 YNNKEL come from the germline V gene (reference sequence). In DNA, the CDR3 is TGTGCCAGCAGCCGAGGACAGGGGTACACTGAAGCTTTCTTT. It translates to CASSRGQGYTEAFF.

This clone was recorded only once. The rearrangement links TRBV12-3 or TRBV12-4 to TRBJ2-5; D call uncertain. This CDR3 has 13 residues. Deletions cut 1 base from V and 3 bases from J, with 6 bases between. The CDR3 protein is CASSLGAKETQYF. DNA of the CDR3: TGTGCCAGCAGTTTAGGGGCGAAAGAGACCCAGTACTTC.

CDR3 in amino acids: CASSLEAGGPNYGYTF. CDR3 bases: TGTGCCAGCAGCTTGGAGGCAGGGGGCCCAAACTATGGCTACACCTTC. J is TRBJ1-2 and V is TRBV5-4; TRBD1 matches at 8 bases. Germline V gene sequence: CDR1 SGHNT, CDR2 YYREEE (reference sequence). This CDR3 has 16 residues. The trim removed 0 bases at V and 2 bases at J, leaving 6 bases unmatched.